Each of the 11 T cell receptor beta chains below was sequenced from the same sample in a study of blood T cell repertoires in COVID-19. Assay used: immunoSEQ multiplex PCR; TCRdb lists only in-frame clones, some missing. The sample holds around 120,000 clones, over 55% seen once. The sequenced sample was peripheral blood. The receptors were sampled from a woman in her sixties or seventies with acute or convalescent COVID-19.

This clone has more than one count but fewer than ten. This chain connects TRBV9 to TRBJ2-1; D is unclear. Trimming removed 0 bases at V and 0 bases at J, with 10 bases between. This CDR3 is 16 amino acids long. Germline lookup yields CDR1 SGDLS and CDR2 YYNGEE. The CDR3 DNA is TGTGCCAGCAGCGTAGATGAGAATCACTCCTACAATGAGCAGTTCTTC. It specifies CASSVDENHSYNEQFF.

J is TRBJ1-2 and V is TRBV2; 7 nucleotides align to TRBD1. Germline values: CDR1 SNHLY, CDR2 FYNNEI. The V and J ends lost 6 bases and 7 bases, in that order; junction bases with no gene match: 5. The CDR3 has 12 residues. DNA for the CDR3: TGTGCCAGCAGGGCGACAGGGAGTGGCTACACCTTC. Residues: CASRATGSGYTF.

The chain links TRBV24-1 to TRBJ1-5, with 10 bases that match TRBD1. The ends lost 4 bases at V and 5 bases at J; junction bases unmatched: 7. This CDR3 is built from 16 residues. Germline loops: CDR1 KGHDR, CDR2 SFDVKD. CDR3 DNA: TGTGCCACCAGTGACCCCGGGACAGGGGATGATCAGCCCCAGCATTTT. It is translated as CATSDPGTGDDQPQHF.

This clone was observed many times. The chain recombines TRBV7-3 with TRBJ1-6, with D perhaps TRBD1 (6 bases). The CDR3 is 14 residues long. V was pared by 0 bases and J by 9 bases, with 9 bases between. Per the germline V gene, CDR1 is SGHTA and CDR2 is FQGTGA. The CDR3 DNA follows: TGTGCCAGCAGCTTAACACAGGGATTTTCACCCCTCCACTTT. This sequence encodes CASSLTQGFSPLHF.

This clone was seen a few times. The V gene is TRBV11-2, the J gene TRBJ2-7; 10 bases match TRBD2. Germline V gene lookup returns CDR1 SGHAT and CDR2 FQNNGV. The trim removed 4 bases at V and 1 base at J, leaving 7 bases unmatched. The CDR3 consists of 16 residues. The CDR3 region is CASSSQAGGRSYEQYF. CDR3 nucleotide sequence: TGTGCCAGCAGCTCCCAAGCGGGAGGGAGGTCCTACGAGCAGTACTTC.

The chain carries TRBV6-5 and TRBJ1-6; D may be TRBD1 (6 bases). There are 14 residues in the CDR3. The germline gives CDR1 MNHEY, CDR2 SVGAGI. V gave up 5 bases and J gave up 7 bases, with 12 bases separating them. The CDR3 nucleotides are TGTGCCAGCAGTCCCGACAGGATCAATTCACCCCTCCACTTT. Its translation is CASSPDRINSPLHF.

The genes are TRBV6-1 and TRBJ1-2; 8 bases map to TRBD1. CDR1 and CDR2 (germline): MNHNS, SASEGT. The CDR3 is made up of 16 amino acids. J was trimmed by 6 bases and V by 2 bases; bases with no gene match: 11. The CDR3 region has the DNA TGTGCCAGCAGTGAAATGAGACAGGGGCCGAAAAATGGCTACACCTTC. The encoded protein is CASSEMRQGPKNGYTF.

CDR3 in DNA: TGTGCCAGCAGCTTGGCGTCTGGCCGGGGGACCTATGGCTACACCTTC. This gives the protein CASSLASGRGTYGYTF. The rearrangement uses TRBV5-4 and TRBJ1-2; tentative D call: TRBD1 (5 bases). Germline V gene sequence: CDR1 SGHNT, CDR2 YYREEE (reference sequence). V was cut by 0 bases and J by 4 bases, with 16 bases left in between. The CDR3 has 16 amino acids.

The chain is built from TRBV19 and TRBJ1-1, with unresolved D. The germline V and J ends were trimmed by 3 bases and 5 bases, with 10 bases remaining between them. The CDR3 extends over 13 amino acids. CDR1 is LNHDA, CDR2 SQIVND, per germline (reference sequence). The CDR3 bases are TGTGCCAGTAGTATTGGTAGAGAAACTGAAGCTTTCTTT. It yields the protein CASSIGRETEAFF. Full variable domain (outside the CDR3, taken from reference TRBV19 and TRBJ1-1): DGGITQSPKYLFRKEGQNVTLSCEQNLNHDAMYWYRQDPGQGLRLIYYSQIVNDFQKGDIAEGYSVSREKKESFPLTVTSAQKNPTAFYLCASSIGRETEAFFGQGTRLTVV.

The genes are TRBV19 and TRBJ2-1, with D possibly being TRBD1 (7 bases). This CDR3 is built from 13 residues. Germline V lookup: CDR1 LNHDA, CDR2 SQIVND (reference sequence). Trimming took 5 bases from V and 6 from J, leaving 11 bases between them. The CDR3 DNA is TGTGCCAGTAGTGACAGGGAGGTCAATGAGCAGTTCTTC. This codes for CASSDREVNEQFF.

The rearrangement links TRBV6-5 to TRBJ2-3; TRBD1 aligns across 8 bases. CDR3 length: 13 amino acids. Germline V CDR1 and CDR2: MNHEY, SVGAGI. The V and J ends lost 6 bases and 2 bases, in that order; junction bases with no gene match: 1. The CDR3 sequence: CASRTGATDTQYF. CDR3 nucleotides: TGTGCCAGCAGGACAGGGGCCACAGATACGCAGTATTTT.